The 17 T cell receptor beta chains presented below share a single source sample, sequenced in a study of patients and donors after allogeneic stem cell transplantation. TCRdb called the RT-PCR reads again in MiXCR, with one record for every CDR3 protein. The table lists about 70,000 distinct CDR3 sequences, 26% of them singletons. Sequencing was carried out using blood, either unsorted or a sorted T cell fraction (not recorded which). The source of these receptors is a human donor who was either an allogeneic HSCT recipient or a stem cell or donor lymphocyte infusion donor (not recorded which). It is not recorded whose cells these are; they may come from a transplant donor.

J is TRBJ2-5 and V is TRBV7-9; perhaps TRBD1 as D (6 bases). Trimming shortened V by 8 bases and J by 4 bases, and 17 bases separated the two germline ends. This CDR3 has 14 residues. Per the germline V gene, CDR1 is SEHNR and CDR2 is FQNEAQ (reference sequence). CDR3 coding DNA: TGTGCCAGCGTCCTCCAGGGGCGCAGAGAGACCCAGTACTTC. Its translation is CASVLQGRRETQYF.

This clonotype was counted a few times. The chain uses TRBV28 and TRBJ1-1; D call uncertain. V lost 1 base and J lost 5, with 5 bases in between. Germline V gene data show CDR1 as MDHEN and CDR2 as SYDVKM. CDR3 length equals 12 residues. CDR3 residues: CASSLSWTEAFF. CDR3 bases: TGTGCCAGCAGTTTATCTTGGACTGAAGCTTTCTTT.

V and J are TRBV20-1 and TRBJ1-2; the D gene is possibly TRBD1 (5 bases). This CDR3 comprises 13 residues. Trimming removed 3 bases from V and 3 bases from J, with 11 bases in between. Germline assignment: CDR1 DFQATT and CDR2 SNEGSKA (reference sequence). This chain's CDR3 is CSARRGSYYGYTF. CDR3 bases: TGCAGTGCTAGGAGGGGATCATACTATGGCTACACCTTC.

The gene calls are TRBV20-1 and TRBJ1-4, with D unresolved. The germline gives CDR1 DFQATT, CDR2 SNEGSKA (reference sequence). This CDR3 is built from 14 residues. The V and J ends lost 5 bases and 8 bases respectively, with 18 bases between them. CDR3 in amino acids: CSAFPGELREKLFF. The CDR3 DNA reads TGCAGTGCTTTCCCAGGAGAATTGAGAGAAAAACTGTTTTTT.

The genes are TRBV10-3 and TRBJ1-1; D not certain. V lost 7 bases and J 10 bases, leaving 13 bases between the germline ends. The CDR3 loop spans 11 amino acids. Germline values: CDR1 ENHRY, CDR2 SYGVKD. The CDR3 region is CAITNHEVAFF. The DNA of the CDR3 is TGTGCCATCACCAACCACGAGGTAGCTTTCTTT.

This clonotype was detected ten times or more. The rearrangement uses TRBV2 and TRBJ1-2; 7 bases match TRBD1. CDR3 size: 16 residues. J lost 7 bases, V lost 6 bases, and 17 bases had no gene match. Per germline, CDR1 SNHLY and CDR2 FYNNEI. The CDR3 here is CASSDNDRVRVRGYTF. CDR3 nucleotide sequence: TGTGCCAGCAGCGACAACGACAGGGTTCGGGTTCGTGGCTACACCTTC.

Only a few counts were recorded for this clonotype. The CDR3 nucleotides read TGTGCCAGCAGCGCCCTTAGTCGGACAGGCACCAATGAGCAGTTCTTC. Its protein product is CASSALSRTGTNEQFF. The chain uses TRBV7-7 and TRBJ2-1; TRBD1 aligns across 7 bases. The CDR3 is 16 residues long. After removal of 5 bases from V and 6 bases from J, the junction contained 13 bases not matched to a gene. The germline gives CDR1 SSHAT, CDR2 FNYEAQ (reference sequence).

This chain uses TRBV20-1 with TRBJ2-2, with 9 positions matching TRBD1. With V trimmed by 0 bases and J by 7 bases, 3 bases remained unmatched. The CDR3 is made up of 14 amino acids. The germline CDR1 and CDR2 sequences are DFQATT and SNEGSKA (reference sequence). The CDR3: CSAREGQGYGELFF. The DNA for the CDR3 is TGCAGTGCTAGAGAGGGACAGGGCTACGGGGAGCTGTTTTTT.

V and J are TRBV2 and TRBJ1-2; 11 nucleotides align to TRBD1. Germline CDR1 is SNHLY and CDR2 is FYNNEI. With V trimmed by 6 bases and J by 9 bases, 3 bases remained unmatched. This CDR3 is 12 amino acids long. The CDR3 loop is CASRDRGLSYTF. As DNA, the CDR3 is TGTGCCAGCAGGGACAGGGGGCTTAGCTACACCTTC.

The rearrangement uses TRBV18 and TRBJ1-4; 7 nucleotides match TRBD1. The V gene's germline CDR1 is KGHSH and CDR2 LQKENI. Trimming took 2 bases from V and 6 from J; bases not matched to a gene: 0. The CDR3 is 13 residues long. CDR3 sequence (DNA): TGTGCCAGCTCACCAGGGACAGATGAAAAACTGTTTTTT. Encoded protein: CASSPGTDEKLFF.

This clonotype was observed a few times. The rearrangement joins TRBV4-1 to TRBJ1-4; possibly TRBD1 for D (6 bases). Deletions cut 1 base from V and 8 bases from J, with 11 bases between. This CDR3 region has 14 residues. The germline V gene encodes CDR1 MGHRA and CDR2 YSYEKL. The CDR3 region is CASSQGQGLEKLFF. The CDR3, as DNA: TGCGCCAGCAGCCAAGGGCAGGGGTTGGAAAAACTGTTTTTT.

The J gene is TRBJ2-3, the V gene TRBV7-3; TRBD1 matches 10 bases. The V gene's germline CDR1 is SGHTA and CDR2 FQGTGA. The CDR3 has 15 residues. V lost 5 bases, J lost 4 bases, and 6 bases stayed unmatched. For the CDR3, the DNA is TGTGCCAGCAGCCCCCGGGACAGGGGACCAGATACGCAGTATTTT. This gives the protein CASSPRDRGPDTQYF.

The chain has TRBV12-3 or TRBV12-4 and TRBJ2-7; 9 bases map to TRBD2. Trimming at V came to 6 bases and at J to 7 bases, leaving 7 bases not matched to a gene. This CDR3 region has 13 residues. CDR3 sequence (DNA): TGTGCCAGCAGCTCCGGGACTAGCCGGGAGCAGTACTTC. It translates to CASSSGTSREQYF.

The chain joins TRBV7-9 to TRBJ2-1; 9 positions agree with TRBD2. The germline gives CDR1 SEHNR, CDR2 FQNEAQ (reference sequence). This CDR3 is 15 amino acids long. The J segment lost 5 bases and the V segment lost 3 bases, leaving 5 bases of the junction unmatched. The CDR3 DNA is TGTGCCAGCAGCTTTATGGGACTAGCCCACAATGAGCAGTTCTTC. It translates to CASSFMGLAHNEQFF.

The table lists this clonotype with a few counts. The chain joins TRBV9 to TRBJ1-2; the D is unclear. V was pared by 0 bases and J by 2 bases, with 5 bases between. Germline V gene data show CDR1 as SGDLS and CDR2 as YYNGEE. The CDR3 is 13 amino acids. The CDR3 is CASSVEDNYGYTF. CDR3 nucleotides: TGTGCCAGCAGCGTAGAGGACAACTATGGCTACACCTTC.

The rearrangement uses TRBV24-1 and TRBJ2-1; no clear D. In germline, CDR1 is KGHDR, CDR2 SFDVKD. V dropped 1 base and J dropped 5 bases, with 5 bases sitting between them. The CDR3 extends over 13 amino acids. In nucleotides, the CDR3 is TGTGCCACCAGTGATTTTCTAGACAATGAGCAGTTCTTC. It codes for CATSDFLDNEQFF.

This clonotype was counted a few times. The CDR3 DNA follows: TGTGCCAGCACCCTCTCCCGGGACACTGAAGCTTTCTTT. Protein product: CASTLSRDTEAFF. This chain joins TRBV7-9 and TRBJ1-1; D gene uncertain. V was trimmed by 7 bases and J by 3 bases, leaving 12 bases between them. The CDR3 is 13 amino acids. The germline V gene has CDR1 SEHNR and CDR2 FQNEAQ (reference sequence).